This TCR beta chain was documented in a study of cytomegalovirus exposure and HLA in healthy donors. General study findings and limits: The majority of CMV-associated TCR beta chains were reported as apparently HLA-restricted in a later analysis.

In the case of this clone: The antigen is unknown.

Germline V gene lookup returns CDR1 GTSNPN and CDR2 SVGIG (reference sequence). The CDR3 length is 13 residues. J lost 6 bases, V lost 2 bases, and 4 bases had no gene match. PCR used 60 Vbeta primers and 13 Jbeta primers. The repertoire was sequenced with immunoSEQ multiplex PCR; TCRdb's copy has only in-frame clones and lacks some. The table shows roughly 250,000 clones, with about 83% occurring only once. This TCR derives from a woman aged 40 to 50 in good health and CMV-seropositive. The source material was PBMCs. The chain has TRBV30 and TRBJ2-5; TRBD1 matches 9 bases. CDR3 residues: CAWSTGQGQTQYF. Written as DNA, the CDR3 is TGTGCCTGGAGTACTGGACAGGGGCAGACCCAGTACTTC.